These 29 T cell receptor beta chains share one sample of origin, sequenced in a study of CD8+ T cells in alopecia areata. cDNA prepared by RNA extraction and subsequent reverse transcription served as the template for sequencing. Sequencing used immunoSEQ multiplex PCR; TCRdb keeps in-frame clones, though not all of them. The table shows roughly 230,000 clones, with less than 45% occurring only once. Indicated treatment: oral pan-JAK inhibitor, 5-10 mg twice daily. The sample was CD4+ T cells sorted from blood, taken at approximately week 36, from a patient treated with tofacitinib. Receptors were obtained from a human donor with alopecia areata.

The genes are TRBV7-9 and TRBJ2-7, with D hard to call. V was pared by 1 base and J by 6 bases, with 10 bases between. Germline CDR1 reads SEHNR; CDR2 reads FQNEAQ (reference sequence). This CDR3 comprises 13 residues. The CDR3 here is CASSLEVGVEQYF. CDR3 nucleotides: TGTGCCAGCAGCTTAGAGGTGGGCGTCGAGCAGTACTTC.

The rearrangement joins TRBV28 to TRBJ1-1; weak D call: TRBD1 (5 bases). Germline V lookup: CDR1 MDHEN, CDR2 SYDVKM. The CDR3 has 14 amino acids. With 2 bases removed from V and 0 bases from J, the gap between germline ends came to 7 bases. The CDR3 is CASSLPGMNTEAFF. The CDR3 coding sequence is TGTGCCAGCAGTTTACCAGGGATGAACACTGAAGCTTTCTTT. The complete variable domain, with remaining parts taken from reference TRBV28 and TRBJ1-1, reads DVKVTQSSRYLVKRTGEKVFLECVQDMDHENMFWYRQDPGLGLRLIYFSYDVKMKEKGDIPEGYSVSREKKERFSLILESASTNQTSMYLCASSLPGMNTEAFFGQGTRLTVV.

The chain is built from TRBV2 and TRBJ2-5, with 10 bases matching TRBD2. The CDR3 is 14 residues long. Germline-derived CDR1 and CDR2 are SNHLY and FYNNEI. Unmatched junction bases numbered 4, after V lost 4 bases and J lost 5 bases. CDR3 residues: CASSASGRVETQYF. The CDR3 region has the DNA TGTGCCAGCAGTGCGAGCGGGAGGGTCGAGACCCAGTACTTC.

V usage is TRBV30 and J usage is TRBJ1-1, with D unclear. Germline lookup yields CDR1 GTSNPN and CDR2 SVGIG (reference sequence). The CDR3 extends over 12 amino acids. Trimming left V 3 bases short and J 1 base short, with 6 bases between. CDR3 coding DNA: TGTGCCTGGAGCCAGGAGAACACTGAAGCTTTCTTT. Translation gives CAWSQENTEAFF.

V and J are TRBV30 and TRBJ2-1, with 13 bases aligning to TRBD2. CDR1 and CDR2 (germline): GTSNPN, SVGIG (reference sequence). Unmatched junction bases numbered 9, after V lost 2 bases and J lost 8 bases. This CDR3 has 16 residues. Here the CDR3 DNA reads TGTGCCTGGAGTCCGTCCAGGACTAGCGGGAGCGATGAGCAGTTCTTC. It is translated as CAWSPSRTSGSDEQFF.

At least ten counts were recorded for this clone. The DNA of the CDR3 is TGTGCCAGCAGCTCGGGAGGGGGCCCTCGGTACGAGCAGTACTTC. Translated: CASSSGGGPRYEQYF. This sequence joins TRBV7-2 and TRBJ2-7; D might be TRBD2 (8 bases). Trimming removed 4 bases from V and 4 bases from J, with 17 bases in between. This CDR3 is built from 15 residues. The germline V gene encodes CDR1 SGHTA and CDR2 FQGNSA.

This clone was picked up a small number of times. This chain links TRBV29-1 with TRBJ1-4, with D perhaps matching TRBD1 (6 bases). V gave up 4 bases and J gave up 7 bases, with 16 bases separating them. The CDR3 is 14 amino acids. Germline lookup yields CDR1 SQVTM and CDR2 ANQGSEA. CDR3 in DNA: TGCAGCGTTGTAAGCGACAGGCTGGGTGAAAAACTGTTTTTT. Translated: CSVVSDRLGEKLFF.

The chain is built from TRBV5-1 and TRBJ2-3, with TRBD1 matching 7 bases. Germline lookup yields CDR1 SGHRS and CDR2 YFSETQ. V gave up 4 bases and J gave up 0 bases; unmatched junction bases: 5. The CDR3 extends over 15 amino acids. DNA for the CDR3: TGCGCCAGCAGCCCCGGGGACAGAAGCACAGATACGCAGTATTTT. Translation: CASSPGDRSTDTQYF.

The V gene is TRBV28, the J gene TRBJ1-1; D possibly corresponds to TRBD1 (5 bases). The CDR3 sequence is 16 residues long. V lost 7 bases to trimming and J lost 1 base, with 19 bases between them. Germline CDR1 MDHEN, CDR2 SYDVKM. This chain's CDR3 is CASKLLRGTGNTEAFF. CDR3 nucleotide sequence: TGTGCCAGCAAACTCCTGAGGGGAACGGGGAACACTGAAGCTTTCTTT.

This clone has just one count. V gene TRBV7-2 combines with J gene TRBJ1-2; D gene unclear. The CDR3 consists of 15 residues. V lost 5 bases to trimming and J lost 2 bases, with 15 bases between them. The germline CDR1 and CDR2 sequences are SGHTA and FQGNSA. The DNA for the CDR3 is TGTGCCAGCAGCCCCCGGGATGACCGCAACTATGGCTACACCTTC. Its protein is CASSPRDDRNYGYTF.

The rearrangement joins TRBV9 to TRBJ2-1; TRBD1 agrees at 10 bases. There are 15 residues in the CDR3. The V gene's germline CDR1 is SGDLS and CDR2 YYNGEE. Germline trimming cut 4 bases from V and 4 bases from J; bases unmatched to any gene: 5. The CDR3 is CASSSRDRGYNEQFF. The CDR3 DNA is TGTGCCAGCAGCAGCCGGGACAGGGGTTACAATGAGCAGTTCTTC.

The rearrangement links TRBV4-1 to TRBJ2-3; D gene uncertain. Germline assignment: CDR1 MGHRA and CDR2 YSYEKL. The CDR3 covers 15 residues. V was clipped by 4 bases and J by 2 bases, with 13 bases between them. The CDR3 reads CASSRQSANTDTQYF. The CDR3 nucleotides are TGCGCCAGCAGCCGTCAGAGCGCCAACACAGATACGCAGTATTTT.

This chain links TRBV4-3 with TRBJ2-5; D is uncertain. The CDR3 is 15 residues long. V lost 0 bases and J 5 bases, leaving 13 bases between the germline ends. Germline CDR1 LGHNA, CDR2 YSLEER. This chain's CDR3 is CASSQDKSAAETQYF. The DNA of the CDR3 is TGCGCCAGCAGCCAAGATAAGTCGGCGGCGGAGACCCAGTACTTC.

The J gene is TRBJ1-5, the V gene TRBV4-2; D gene unclear. The CDR3 runs to 14 residues. Germline values: CDR1 LGHNA, CDR2 YNFKEQ. The V gene lost 8 bases and the J gene lost 7 bases, with 18 bases spanning the gap. CDR3 in DNA: TGTGCCAGCGGCAGAGGTAGCCCTGGGCAGCCCCAGCATTTT. Translation gives CASGRGSPGQPQHF.

This rearrangement joins TRBV30 to TRBJ2-3, with D perhaps being TRBD1 or TRBD2 (6 bases each). The CDR3 is 14 residues long. Germline V gives CDR1 GTSNPN, CDR2 SVGIG (reference sequence). V was clipped by 2 bases and J by 6 bases, with 15 bases between them. The CDR3 DNA reads as TGTGCCTGGAGTCAGGGGCGGGATCCGGATACGCAGTATTTT. Translating gives CAWSQGRDPDTQYF.

The gene calls are TRBV29-1 and TRBJ2-7, with D perhaps matching TRBD1 or TRBD2 (5 bases each). The V end lost 7 bases, the J end lost 3 bases, and 13 bases lay between the germline ends. Germline-derived CDR1 and CDR2 are SQVTM and ANQGSEA. The CDR3 loop spans 12 amino acids. The chain's CDR3 is CSAQGPNYEQYF. CDR3 in DNA: TGCAGCGCTCAGGGACCGAACTACGAGCAGTACTTC.

This clone was seen a few times. The chain couples TRBV4-2 to TRBJ2-2; 9 nucleotides line up with TRBD2. The CDR3 loop spans 19 amino acids. Germline V gene data show CDR1 as LGHNA and CDR2 as YNFKEQ. Trimming removed 0 bases from V and 2 bases from J; junction bases left unmatched: 10. The CDR3 here is CASSQDLGAGGGNTGELFF. DNA of the CDR3: TGTGCCAGCAGCCAAGATCTAGGAGCGGGAGGAGGAAACACCGGGGAGCTGTTTTTT.

The chain recombines TRBV6-5 with TRBJ1-5, with D maybe TRBD1 (6 bases). Trimming took off 6 bases at V and 4 bases at J, with 13 bases between the two ends. Per the germline V gene, CDR1 is MNHEY and CDR2 is SVGAGI. This CDR3 is 14 amino acids long. The CDR3 sequence is CASSPRTVNQPQHF. CDR3 nucleotides: TGTGCCAGCAGCCCCCGGACAGTTAATCAGCCCCAGCATTTT.

The rearrangement links TRBV18 to TRBJ2-5, with D unclear. CDR1 is KGHSH, CDR2 LQKENI, per germline. The V gene lost 1 base and the J gene lost 5 bases, with 8 bases spanning the gap. The CDR3 length is 13 residues. As DNA, the CDR3 is TGTGCCAGCTCACCACGTCCCGGGGAGACCCAGTACTTC. It is translated as CASSPRPGETQYF.

This clone was counted a few times. The chain has TRBV29-1 and TRBJ2-7, with a tentative D call TRBD1 (5 bases). This CDR3 comprises 13 residues. V lost 6 bases and J lost 12, with 24 bases in between. Germline V lookup: CDR1 SQVTM, CDR2 ANQGSEA. The CDR3 loop reads CSVVLKTRGIPYF. CDR3 sequence (DNA): TGCAGCGTCGTCCTCAAGACAAGGGGAATCCCGTACTTC.

This clone has only one observation. This sequence joins TRBV7-2 and TRBJ2-7; D ambiguous. The V gene lost 3 bases and the J gene lost 2 bases, with 5 bases spanning the gap. Germline CDR1 SGHTA, CDR2 FQGNSA. This CDR3 spans 12 amino acids. This CDR3 reads CASSFTAYEQYF. Written as DNA, the CDR3 is TGTGCCAGCAGCTTCACGGCCTACGAGCAGTACTTC. The variable domain in full, with the rest retrieved from reference TRBV7-2 and TRBJ2-7, is GAGVSQSPSNKVTEKGKDVELRCDPISGHTALYWYRQSLGQGLEFLIYFQGNSAPDKSGLPSDRFSAERTGGSVSTLTIQRTQQEDSAVYLCASSFTAYEQYFGPGTRLTVT.

This clone was counted between two and nine times. This chain links TRBV7-4 with TRBJ1-1; D is perhaps TRBD1 (6 bases). This CDR3 is built from 11 residues. The germline CDR1 and CDR2 sequences are SGHVT and SQSDAQ. The CDR3 DNA is TGTCCCCGGGGGCATGACACTGAAGCTTTCTTT. Amino acid sequence: CPRGHDTEAFF.

This sequence joins TRBV5-1 and TRBJ1-1; no firm D call. The V and J ends lost 2 bases and 0 bases respectively, with 14 bases between them. Germline V CDR1 and CDR2: SGHRS, YFSETQ. CDR3 length equals 16 residues. The CDR3 DNA reads TGCGCCAGCAGCTTAGCTTTGACACCCATGAACACTGAAGCTTTCTTT. This encodes CASSLALTPMNTEAFF.

The rearrangement links TRBV7-9 to TRBJ2-7; the D gene is possibly TRBD1 (6 bases). The CDR3 extends over 13 amino acids. The ends were cut back, 5 bases at V and 7 bases at J, with 15 bases in the middle. Looked up from germline, CDR1 is SEHNR and CDR2 is FQNEAQ (reference sequence). CDR3 DNA sequence: TGTGCCAGCAGCCCGACAGGAAACCGGGAGCAGTACTTC. Its protein is CASSPTGNREQYF.

The CDR3 loop is CASSVGGGETQYF. In nucleotides, the CDR3 is TGTGCCAGCAGTGTCGGGGGAGGAGAGACCCAGTACTTC. V and J are TRBV7-6 and TRBJ2-5; perhaps TRBD2 as D (6 bases). CDR1 and CDR2 (germline): SGHVS, FNYEAQ. This CDR3 spans 13 amino acids. V was clipped by 6 bases and J by 4 bases, with 12 bases between them.

This chain uses TRBV27 with TRBJ2-3; D is uncertain. The ends were cut back, 6 bases at V and 6 bases at J, with 7 bases in the middle. This CDR3 has 11 amino acids. Germline CDR1 MNHEY, CDR2 SMNVEV (reference sequence). The DNA for the CDR3 is TGTGCCAGCAGGGCTAGGGATACGCAGTATTTT. This translates into CASRARDTQYF.

The V and J genes are TRBV5-1 and TRBJ2-7; the match to TRBD2 covers 8 bases. V lost 0 bases to trimming and J lost 2 bases; unmatched junction nucleotides: 7. Germline-derived CDR1 and CDR2 are SGHRS and YFSETQ. The CDR3 contains 16 residues. This chain's CDR3 is CASSLELAARTYEQYF. CDR3 sequence (DNA): TGCGCCAGCAGCTTGGAACTAGCGGCGCGTACCTACGAGCAGTACTTC.

The V call is TRBV18, the J call TRBJ2-5; D gene ambiguous. Trimming left V 3 bases short and J 5 bases short, with 10 bases between. This CDR3 is built from 13 residues. Germline loops: CDR1 KGHSH, CDR2 LQKENI. The CDR3 region has the DNA TGTGCCAGCTCACCGGGCGGACGGGAGACCCAGTACTTC. It codes for CASSPGGRETQYF.

This rearrangement joins TRBV5-1 to TRBJ2-7, with 7 bases aligning to TRBD1. The CDR3 extends over 15 amino acids. The ends lost 2 bases at V and 1 base at J; junction bases unmatched: 6. CDR1 SGHRS and CDR2 YFSETQ come from the germline V gene. The CDR3 nucleotides are TGCGCCAGCAGCTTTAGACAGGGCTCTTCCTACGAGCAGTACTTC. Translated: CASSFRQGSSYEQYF.